These 27 T cell receptor beta chains originate from one sample sequenced in a study of blood T cell repertoires in COVID-19. The protocol was immunoSEQ multiplex PCR, while the TCRdb copy is restricted to in-frame clones and leaves out a portion. Of about 330,000 clones listed, roughly 88% are singletons. Sequencing input: PBMCs or T cells enriched from blood (not recorded which). These receptors all stem from a man younger than 45 who had recovered from COVID-19.

This clone has just one count. J is TRBJ1-2 and V is TRBV2, with 8 bases fitting TRBD1. This CDR3 is built from 14 residues. CDR1 and CDR2 from the germline V gene are SNHLY and FYNNEI. V gave up 7 bases and J gave up 4 bases; unmatched junction bases: 8. CDR3 sequence reads: CASTPYRGTYGYTF. The DNA for the CDR3 is TGTGCCAGCACCCCTTACAGGGGGACCTATGGCTACACCTTC.

This sequence joins TRBV27 and TRBJ2-7; D uncertain. Looked up from germline, CDR1 is MNHEY and CDR2 is SMNVEV (reference sequence). The length of the CDR3 is 13 residues. V was trimmed by 5 bases and J by 1 base, leaving 9 bases between them. The CDR3 sequence: CASSIDTSYEQYF. DNA of the CDR3: TGTGCCAGCAGTATTGACACGTCCTACGAGCAGTACTTC.

This chain connects TRBV11-2 to TRBJ1-1; D unclear. The V gene's germline CDR1 is SGHAT and CDR2 FQNNGV. CDR3 length equals 14 residues. Trimming cost V 2 bases and J 4 bases, with 11 bases left between them. The CDR3 DNA is TGTGCCAGCAGCTTACGGGAGCTAGGCACTGAAGCTTTCTTT. This translates into CASSLRELGTEAFF.

Notes on this clone: The sample holds other DNA sequences that translate to the same CDR3. The chain is built from TRBV12-3 or TRBV12-4 and TRBJ2-5; D is unclear. The CDR3 has 11 amino acids. V was cut by 3 bases and J by 3 bases, with 2 bases left in between. The CDR3 DNA sequence: TGTGCCAGCAGTTTCAAAGAGACCCAGTACTTC. It codes for CASSFKETQYF.

This sequence joins TRBV7-9 and TRBJ2-5; D unresolved. Trimming removed 8 bases from V and 11 bases from J, with 6 bases in between. The CDR3 is made up of 8 amino acids. CDR1 is SEHNR, CDR2 FQNEAQ, per germline (reference sequence). The CDR3 loop reads CASPRQYF. The CDR3 coding sequence is TGTGCCAGCCCCCGTCAGTACTTC.

The chain links TRBV5-1 to TRBJ1-2, with 10 bases fitting TRBD1. Germline CDR1 and CDR2: SGHRS and YFSETQ. The CDR3 is 14 amino acids. V was clipped by 5 bases and J by 3 bases; unmatched bases: 4. CDR3 DNA: TGCGCCAGCAGATTGACAGGGGGCGACTATGGCTACACCTTC. It codes for CASRLTGGDYGYTF. The complete variable domain, with remaining parts taken from reference TRBV5-1 and TRBJ1-2, reads KAGVTQTPRYLIKTRGQQVTLSCSPISGHRSVSWYQQTPGQGLQFLFEYFSETQRNKGNFPGRFSGRQFSNSRSEMNVSTLELGDSALYLCASRLTGGDYGYTFGSGTRLTVV.

Turning to this clone: One junction end does not reproduce the germline sequence, and a read error may be involved. CDR3 nucleotides: TGTGCCAGCAGCTTGGGTAGCGGAGAATACAGTGAGCAGTTCTTC. It specifies CASSLGSGEYSEQFF. The chain carries TRBV5-4 and TRBJ2-1, with TRBD2 as a possible D gene (6 bases). Per the germline V gene, CDR1 is SGHNT and CDR2 is YYREEE (reference sequence). The CDR3 is 15 residues long.

The rearrangement links TRBV27 to TRBJ2-5; D possibly corresponds to TRBD2 (5 bases). CDR1 MNHEY and CDR2 SMNVEV come from the germline V gene (reference sequence). The V and J ends lost 2 bases and 4 bases respectively, with 8 bases between them. This CDR3 is 13 amino acids long. Here the CDR3 DNA reads TGTGCCAGCAGTTTACGGGGATCAGAGACCCAGTACTTC. Its translation is CASSLRGSETQYF.

The CDR3 bases are TGTGCCAGCAGTGAAGTGAGCGAGACCCAGTACTTC. It translates to CASSEVSETQYF. V usage is TRBV2 and J usage is TRBJ2-5; D not certain. Germline V gene lookup returns CDR1 SNHLY and CDR2 FYNNEI. V was clipped by 1 base and J by 5 bases, with 5 bases between them. The CDR3 extends over 12 amino acids. Variable domain in full (rest from reference TRBV2 and TRBJ2-5): EPEVTQTPSHQVTQMGQEVILRCVPISNHLYFYWYRQILGQKVEFLVSFYNNEISEKSEIFDDQFSVERPDGSNFTLKIRSTKLEDSAMYFCASSEVSETQYFGPGTRLLVL.

This chain links TRBV18 with TRBJ2-5, with D perhaps matching TRBD1 (5 bases). In germline, CDR1 is KGHSH, CDR2 LQKENI. The CDR3 has 12 amino acids. V was clipped by 5 bases and J by 4 bases, with 8 bases between them. CDR3 residues: CASSGQGETQYF. The DNA of the CDR3 is TGTGCCAGCTCAGGTCAGGGAGAGACCCAGTACTTC.

V usage is TRBV5-6 and J usage is TRBJ2-3; TRBD2 agrees at 8 bases. The CDR3 has 15 residues. The V gene's germline CDR1 is SGHDT and CDR2 YYEEEE. Unmatched junction bases numbered 7, after V lost 3 bases and J lost 4 bases. As DNA, the CDR3 is TGTGCCAGCAGCTCCTATGGACTAGCCGCAGATACGCAGTATTTT. Translating it yields CASSSYGLAADTQYF.

The gene calls are TRBV15 and TRBJ1-2; 10 nucleotides line up with TRBD1. The CDR3 loop spans 13 amino acids. Germline CDR1 LNHNV, CDR2 YYDKDF (reference sequence). V lost 3 bases and J lost 7; bases outside the gene matches: 2. The DNA for the CDR3 is TGTGCCACCAGCAGGGGGGACAGGGGTGGCTACACCTTC. Encoded protein: CATSRGDRGGYTF.

This chain links TRBV10-3 with TRBJ1-1; TRBD1 matches 9 bases. V trimming: 0 bases; J trimming: 3 bases; junction bases outside the gene matches: 2. CDR3 length: 15 amino acids. Germline V gene data show CDR1 as ENHRY and CDR2 as SYGVKD. The CDR3 DNA reads TGTGCCATCAGTGAGTCTGGACAGGGGCACACTGAAGCTTTCTTT. The encoded protein is CAISESGQGHTEAFF.

The J gene is TRBJ2-1, the V gene TRBV5-6; D perhaps matches TRBD1 (6 bases). V lost 0 bases and J lost 8, with 12 bases in between. This CDR3 is 14 amino acids long. Germline CDR1 and CDR2: SGHDT and YYEEEE. The CDR3: CASSLVGRGDEQFF. Here the CDR3 DNA reads TGTGCCAGCAGCTTGGTGGGCAGGGGAGATGAGCAGTTCTTC.

This clone was seen a few times. The chain has TRBV12-3 or TRBV12-4 and TRBJ1-4, with 9 nucleotides matching TRBD1. There are 12 residues in the CDR3. The J segment lost 6 bases and the V segment lost 8 bases, leaving 1 base of the junction unmatched. CDR3 nucleotides: TGTGCCAGCGGGACAGGGTATGAAAAACTGTTTTTT. Amino acids: CASGTGYEKLFF.

This chain links TRBV21-1 with TRBJ2-7; the table names TRBD2, a call not compared with the DNA. TRBV21-1 constitutes a pseudogene. The CDR3 length is 14 residues. The CDR3: CASSKVSGINEQYF. Written as DNA, the CDR3 is TGTGCCAGCAGCAAAGTATCCGGGATAAACGAGCAGTACTTC.

V usage is TRBV5-6 and J usage is TRBJ2-7, with TRBD2 matching 9 bases. This CDR3 has 15 residues. The V gene's germline CDR1 is SGHDT and CDR2 YYEEEE. J was trimmed by 5 bases and V by 0 bases; bases with no gene match: 6. Here the CDR3 DNA reads TGTGCCAGCAGCTTGGTGGCGGGGGGGACCCACGAGCAGTACTTC. It codes for CASSLVAGGTHEQYF.

This chain connects TRBV28 to TRBJ2-3; 10 nucleotides line up with TRBD1. In germline, CDR1 is MDHEN, CDR2 SYDVKM. This CDR3 contains 14 residues. J gave up 3 bases and V 6 bases, and 3 bases lay outside the gene matches. CDR3 nucleotides: TGTGCCAGCAGCTCGGGACAGGGGACAGATACGCAGTATTTT. It codes for CASSSGQGTDTQYF.

The rearrangement joins TRBV3-1 (or the pseudogene TRBV3-2) to TRBJ2-2; 12 nucleotides agree with TRBD2. Germline trimming cut 5 bases from V and 4 bases from J; bases unmatched to any gene: 8. This CDR3 has 17 residues. The germline V gene has CDR1 LGHDT and CDR2 YNNKEL (reference sequence). The CDR3 DNA is TGTGCCAGCAGCACTCGACCGGGACTAGCGGGCACCGGGGAGCTGTTTTTT. Its protein is CASSTRPGLAGTGELFF.

The V call is TRBV2, the J call TRBJ1-4; D is unresolved. Germline assignment: CDR1 SNHLY and CDR2 FYNNEI. Between the trimmed V and J ends, which lost 8 bases and 4 bases, there was a span of 14 bases. The CDR3 loop spans 14 amino acids. The CDR3 DNA reads as TGTGCCAGCGCCCTAGAGAGCCTTAATGAAAAACTGTTTTTT. This codes for CASALESLNEKLFF.

In this sample, this clone turned up once. V gene TRBV15 combines with J gene TRBJ1-4, with 7 bases fitting TRBD1. Losses at the gene ends were 5 bases for V and 3 bases for J; bases not matched to a gene: 6. This CDR3 contains 15 residues. From germline, CDR1 is LNHNV and CDR2 YYDKDF (reference sequence). DNA of the CDR3: TGTGCCACCAGCTACGGGACAGTTCCTAATGAAAAACTGTTTTTT. Residues: CATSYGTVPNEKLFF.

V gene TRBV29-1 combines with J gene TRBJ2-7, with D possibly TRBD2 on 5 matching bases. The CDR3 extends over 15 amino acids. The germline V and J ends were trimmed by 0 bases and 3 bases, with 15 bases remaining between them. CDR1 is SQVTM and CDR2 is ANQGSEA in the germline V gene. The CDR3 protein is CSVEDRRDGIYEQYF. The CDR3 bases are TGCAGCGTTGAAGATCGACGGGATGGCATCTACGAGCAGTACTTC.

The V call is TRBV6-2 or TRBV6-3, the J call TRBJ2-4; tentative D call: TRBD2 (7 bases). From germline, CDR1 is MNHEY and CDR2 SVGEGT. The CDR3 consists of 12 residues. V lost 6 bases and J 9 bases, leaving 12 bases between the germline ends. The CDR3 sequence is CASSQGRGIQYF. The CDR3 DNA reads TGTGCCAGCAGCCAGGGGAGGGGCATTCAGTACTTC.

About this clone itself: The sample carries other DNA sequences with the same CDR3. This chain joins TRBV20-1 and TRBJ1-4; D unresolved. This CDR3 is 11 amino acids long. Germline V CDR1 and CDR2: DFQATT, SNEGSKA (reference sequence). V gave up 1 base and J gave up 8 bases, with 5 bases separating them. The CDR3 sequence is CSARVSEKLFF. The CDR3 coding sequence is TGCAGTGCTAGAGTTTCAGAAAAACTGTTTTTT.

The chain couples TRBV6-2 or TRBV6-3 to TRBJ2-5, with 9 bases that match TRBD1. CDR1 and CDR2 (germline): MNHEY, SVGEGT. J lost 2 bases, V lost 5 bases, and 6 bases had no gene match. This CDR3 is 15 amino acids long. This CDR3 is CASSRDRVRQETQYF. The CDR3 DNA reads TGTGCCAGCAGTAGGGACAGGGTGCGACAAGAGACCCAGTACTTC.

The chain is built from TRBV7-2 and TRBJ1-1; D call uncertain. CDR1 and CDR2 (germline): SGHTA, FQGNSA. V was cut by 1 base and J by 11 bases, with 14 bases left in between. This CDR3 contains 13 residues. The CDR3 region has the DNA TGTGCCAGCAGCTTAGATCGATTTGGAGCCGCTTTCTTT. Its translation is CASSLDRFGAAFF.

The rearrangement links TRBV5-5 to TRBJ1-5, with D possibly TRBD1 on 6 matching bases. This CDR3 has 14 amino acids. The germline V and J ends were trimmed by 2 bases and 6 bases, with 12 bases remaining between them. In germline, CDR1 is SGHKS, CDR2 YYEKEE (reference sequence). CDR3 sequence (DNA): TGTGCCAGCAGCTTACAGGGATTCGGTCAGCCCCAGCATTTT. Translating it yields CASSLQGFGQPQHF.